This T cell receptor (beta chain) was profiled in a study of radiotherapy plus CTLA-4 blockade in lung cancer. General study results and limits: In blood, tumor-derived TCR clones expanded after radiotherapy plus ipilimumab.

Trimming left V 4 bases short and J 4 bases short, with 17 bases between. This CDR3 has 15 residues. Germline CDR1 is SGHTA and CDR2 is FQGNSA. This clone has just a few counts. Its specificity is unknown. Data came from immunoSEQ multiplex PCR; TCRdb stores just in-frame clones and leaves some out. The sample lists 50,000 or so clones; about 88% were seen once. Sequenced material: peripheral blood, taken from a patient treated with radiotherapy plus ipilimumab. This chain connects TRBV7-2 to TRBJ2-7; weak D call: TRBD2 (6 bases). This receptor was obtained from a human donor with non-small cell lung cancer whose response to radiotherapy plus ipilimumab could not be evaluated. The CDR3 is CASSSDPPSVYEQYF. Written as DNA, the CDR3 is TGTGCCAGCAGCTCCGACCCCCCTAGCGTGTACGAGCAGTACTTC.